The present entry profiles one TCR beta chain with its context. This clone has only one observation. Its antigen specificity is not known. No base quality information exists; no much larger clone differs at one position. The cohort comprised more than 550 healthy bone marrow donors. All cohort members were sampled while nominally healthy, although unrecorded immune exposures were likely present. The donor tested CMV seronegative, placing the donor among the 350 to 400 seronegative members of the cohort. Every donor gave a peripheral blood sample, and the peripheral blood mononuclear cells from that sample were used for TCR beta sequencing. The Qiagen DNeasy Blood Extraction Kit was used to extract genomic DNA from the blood cell samples. Library method: the immunoSEQ multiplex PCR assay. For the multiplex PCR, a mixture combining 60 forward primers for TCR Vbeta segments and 13 reverse primers for TCR Jbeta segments was used. A multiplex PCR assay on genomic DNA amplified the CDR3 region of rearranged TCR beta genes. The amplified TCR beta libraries were sequenced on the Illumina HiSeq System as 87-base-pair reads. The authors' analysis ran thus. A later analysis counted tens of millions of unique TCR beta chains across the roughly 700 repertoires, and some 11 million of these chains were shared by at least two donors. Raw reads were error-corrected and collapsed into unique sequences with a nearest-neighbor algorithm that merged closely related sequences to remove PCR and sequencing errors. Alignment of CDR3 sequences to IMGT reference sequences was used to assign V, D and J gene segments. For a sequence to be retained, a match of at least six nucleotides to both a V gene segment and a J gene segment was required. A rearrangement was called productive if the CDR3 had no stop codons and remained in frame with V and J, and every other rearrangement was called non-productive. Following IMGT convention, CDR3 was defined as the stretch from the second conserved V-encoded cysteine to the conserved J-encoded phenylalanine. In an earlier analysis of some 550 of the donors, sequences lacking an unambiguous match to a single V gene segment were excluded. In an earlier analysis of approximately 590 of the donors, V segments were called functional above 56.7% productive rearrangements and were called segregating when the between-donor standard deviation exceeded 5%. To diagnose cytomegalovirus status from the catalog of TCR beta chain sequences, a statistical classification framework was built. V and J gene assignment, in a later analysis, came from comparing TCR nucleotide sequences with IMGT/GENE-DB human TR gene sequences. A later analysis assigned CDR3 sequences and most-parsimonious VDJ recombination scenarios with the TCRdist pipeline. In a later analysis, each TCR beta chain was defined by its CDR3 amino acid sequence together with its V-gene family, and reads lacking a unique V-gene family were excluded. To address suspected cross-contamination and a sequencing artifact, a later analysis removed approximately 600 highly shared, low-generation-probability nucleotide sequences. In a later analysis, a clonal expansion index for each public chain was calculated from normalized within-repertoire ranks of inferred template counts. Generation probabilities in a later analysis came from a VDJ recombination model fitted to out-of-frame rearrangements, and those results were checked against IGoR. In a later analysis, hypergeometric tests were used to score TCR-TCR, TCR-HLA and TCR-CMV co-occurrence, with a repertoire-size bias correction applied to TCR pairs. A later analysis estimated false discovery rates by permuting HLA or CMV assignments 20 times. In a later analysis, co-occurring TCRs were grouped using DBSCAN, and TCRdist sequence similarity was added for clustering within HLA-allele-positive subsets. For co-occurrence clustering, repertoires with fewer than 30,000 or more than 120,000 public chains were excluded, along with several repertoires with anomalous nucleotide sharing. TCRdb stores this immuneACCESS table with in-frame sequences only. Part of the clones is absent; in the studies checked, under half of the shortfall reflects unresolved V genes, and no reason is known for the rest. For V, J and clone size, that table is used; D and trimming come from the DNA. The sample table shows roughly 230,000 clones, and 80% to 95% are seen once. 1.7% of the sample rests with the top ten.

These data are taken from a study of cytomegalovirus exposure and HLA in healthy donors (TCRdb year 2017). In terms of the full investigation: According to an earlier analysis of several hundred of the donors, about 170 million T cells yielded 90 million to 130 million unique TCR beta sequences and approximately 300 Gb of sequence data. Roughly 290 gigabases of sequencing data and around 80 million unique TCR sequences made up an early release that covered fewer than 650 HLA-typed donors. Among the roughly 400 genotyped donors, around 81% belonged to the genetic ancestry cluster associated with self-reported Caucasian donors. The study aimed to test whether signatures of past pathogen exposure could be identified by cataloging public T cell receptors. The study used immunosequencing to profile the T cell repertoires of under 700 subjects and linked those repertoires to cytomegalovirus serostatus. A separate validation cohort of over a hundred different subjects was used in addition to the roughly 720-subject first cohort. To predict cytomegalovirus infection status, the study combined high-throughput TCR immunosequencing, statistical association of individual TCRs with disease status, and machine learning. To study patterns of TCR occurrence, a later analysis re-analyzed previously published TCR beta repertoires from around 700 donors and added high-resolution HLA genotyping. The later analysis used no new phenotypic data to find candidate immune exposures, relying instead on TCR beta sequences and their occurrence across donors. In an earlier analysis of about 590 of the donors, high-throughput TCR beta sequencing was used to judge whether each TCR beta V gene segment behaved as functional or pseudogenic. Donor age, sex, ethnicity and CMV serostatus were compiled together with the repertoire data. A later genetic analysis used genome-wide SNP genotypes for about 55% of the 666 donors, treating that subset as a discovery cohort. Every discovery cohort repertoire had been produced on one sequencing platform. Both class I and class II loci were covered by HLA typing, at four-digit resolution. Typing coverage differed by locus: A, B, C, DRB1 and DQB1 were typed in about 620-630 donors, DQA1 in around 500, DPA1 in 600 to 610, and DPB1 in 450 to 490. Roughly five DR-DQ haplotypes were treated as single units for association and clustering because of strong linkage in the cohort. On average, roughly 250,000 unique TCR beta nucleotide sequences were sequenced per donor among some 430 genotyped donors of the cohort, with approximately 18% of those sequences being non-productive.

General study outcomes and caveats: In an earlier analysis of more than 500 of the donors, most TCR beta V segments appeared in productive rearrangements about 87% or about 30% of the time, broadly matching IMGT annotations. Immune exposure information for the cohort was limited to CMV serostatus. Because counts were too low, roughly 18 rarely observed V segments, including chromosome 9 orphons, were left out of the earlier analysis of 587 of the donors. The cohort was sequenced for TCR beta chains only, and without alpha or paired-chain data the features that could be detected were limited. In a later analysis, some 18,000 TCR beta sequences were associated with specific HLA alleles at a false discovery rate of 0.05. A further reported finding was that TCR beta sequences accurately predicted the HLA-A and HLA-B alleles for most subjects in the first cohort. A few of the identified cytomegalovirus-associated TCR beta chains were confirmed in vitro to be specific for cytomegalovirus antigens. The study listed 164 TCR beta chains as associated with cytomegalovirus. In both the original and validation cohorts, the classifier was reported to diagnose cytomegalovirus status with high specificity and sensitivity. A later analysis reported that several top co-occurrence clusters appeared linked to parvovirus B19, influenza, CMV and Epstein-Barr virus. Most CMV-associated TCR beta chains appeared to be HLA-restricted in a later analysis, and the HLA associations seemed to be driven largely by CMV exposure. V-gene and J-gene trimming of TCR beta chains was associated with a missense DCLRE1C variant in a later genetic analysis, and the association was replicated in an independent cohort. A group of highly shared sequence variants was considered likely to be a technical artifact of the sequencing pipeline. When HLA alleles, especially DR and DQ, strongly co-occurred, attributing TCR associations to individual alleles was difficult. Sequencing depth was assumed to be roughly uniform across donors in the presence/absence analyses, though that assumption may not hold. Across donors, most TCR sequences were observed very rarely, whereas some public TCRs were present in many individuals. In a later analysis, HLA-associated TCR beta chains showed more clonal expansion and lower generation probabilities than non-associated chains that were equally common. A later analysis found that TCR association rates varied across HLA loci, with DRB1 alleles showing the most associated TCRs and HLA-C alleles the fewest. According to a later genetic analysis, donors in an Asian-associated ancestry cluster had fewer N-insertions in productive TCRs than the approximately 650-donor mean. Linkage disequilibrium might explain the correlated functional status among segregating V segments, but an unknown experimental factor could not be excluded. HLA typing was unavailable for some donors at each locus, so association tests used only the typed subset. According to the authors, the approach could potentially be generalized to other disease states and immunological phenotypes.

This clonotype was obtained from a girl aged 2-10 years in good health and CMV-seronegative. Sequences were obtained from PBMCs.

The CDR3 reads CASSLDRFYGYTF. The DNA sequence follows: TGCGCCAGCAGCCTGGACAGGTTTTATGGCTACACCTTC. This receptor chain uses TRBV10-2 and TRBJ1-2; 7 bases in the middle match TRBD1. The CDR3 covers 13 residues, taking in both the cysteine and the phenylalanine. Of all the DNA, just the CDR3 is kept, 39 bases in frame from base 1. CDR1 WSHSY and CDR2 SAAADI were looked up in the germline V gene. The germline V end is reduced by 6 bases and the J end by 5 bases; junction bases left unmatched: 6.